Sequencing of this T cell receptor beta chain was carried out in a study of cytomegalovirus exposure and HLA in healthy donors. 60 Vbeta and 13 Jbeta primers were used in PCR. This table comes from immunoSEQ multiplex PCR, and its TCRdb copy is limited to in-frame clones, with some not included. The profile shows 150,000 to 200,000 clones, 87% of them singletons. Germline V gene sequence: CDR1 MNHNS, CDR2 SASEGT. Trimming cost V 1 base and J 11 bases, with 14 bases left between them. The CDR3 has 13 residues. This clone has only a few counts. Sequencing was performed on PBMCs. This chain links TRBV6-1 with TRBJ1-1, with no clear D. This TCR was sampled from a boy under 10 years old in good health and CMV-seronegative. CDR3 loop: CASSEDTDTTAFF. DNA for the CDR3: TGTGCCAGCAGTGAAGATACAGACACGACCGCTTTCTTT.